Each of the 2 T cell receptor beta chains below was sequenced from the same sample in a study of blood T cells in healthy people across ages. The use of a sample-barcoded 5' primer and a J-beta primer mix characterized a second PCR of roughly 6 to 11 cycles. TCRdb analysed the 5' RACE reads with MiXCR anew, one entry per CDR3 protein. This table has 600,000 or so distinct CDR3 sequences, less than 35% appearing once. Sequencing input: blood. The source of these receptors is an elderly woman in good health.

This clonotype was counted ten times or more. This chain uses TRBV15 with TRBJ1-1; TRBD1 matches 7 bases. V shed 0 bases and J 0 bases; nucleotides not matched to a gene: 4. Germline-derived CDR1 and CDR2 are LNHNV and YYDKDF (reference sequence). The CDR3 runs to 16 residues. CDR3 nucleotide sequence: TGTGCCACCAGCAGAGAAGGGGGCTACGTGAACACTGAAGCTTTCTTT. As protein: CATSREGGYVNTEAFF.

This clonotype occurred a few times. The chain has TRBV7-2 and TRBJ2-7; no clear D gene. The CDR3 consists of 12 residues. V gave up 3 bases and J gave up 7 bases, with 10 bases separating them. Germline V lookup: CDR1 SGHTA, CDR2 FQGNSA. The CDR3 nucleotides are TGTGCCAGCAGCTTCATTAGCACTGAGCAGTACTTC. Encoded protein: CASSFISTEQYF. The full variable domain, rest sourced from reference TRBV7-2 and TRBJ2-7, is GAGVSQSPSNKVTEKGKDVELRCDPISGHTALYWYRQSLGQGLEFLIYFQGNSAPDKSGLPSDRFSAERTGGSVSTLTIQRTQQEDSAVYLCASSFISTEQYFGPGTRLTVT.